This T cell receptor (beta chain) comes out of a study of blood T cells in healthy people across ages. For the second PCR, which ran for roughly 6 to 12 cycles, a sample-barcoded 5' primer and a J-beta primer mix were used. Every cDNA was tagged by a template-switch adaptor with 12 random nucleotides. Each CDR3 protein gets one entry after TCRdb re-called the 5' RACE reads with MiXCR. The sample lists 550,000 to 650,000 distinct CDR3 sequences, 25% to 35% occurring once. Donation came from healthy Caucasian individuals in Russia who were aged about 6 to 95. Study-level points and caveats: Since the PBMCs were unsorted, naive and antigen-experienced cells could not be conclusively compared. The long-lived group displayed more naive CD4+ cells, plus higher diversity, than the aged donors did.

Details on this clonotype: The antigen is undetermined.

V dropped 1 base and J dropped 6 bases, with 15 bases sitting between them. The length of the CDR3 is 14 residues. Germline V gives CDR1 DFQATT, CDR2 SNEGSKA (reference sequence). The sequencing input was blood. The genes are TRBV20-1 and TRBJ1-2, with D hard to call. The TCR was taken from a woman older than 75 in good health. The CDR3 here is CSARAHTPRNGYTF. In DNA, the CDR3 is TGCAGTGCTAGAGCCCATACGCCACGGAATGGCTACACCTTC.